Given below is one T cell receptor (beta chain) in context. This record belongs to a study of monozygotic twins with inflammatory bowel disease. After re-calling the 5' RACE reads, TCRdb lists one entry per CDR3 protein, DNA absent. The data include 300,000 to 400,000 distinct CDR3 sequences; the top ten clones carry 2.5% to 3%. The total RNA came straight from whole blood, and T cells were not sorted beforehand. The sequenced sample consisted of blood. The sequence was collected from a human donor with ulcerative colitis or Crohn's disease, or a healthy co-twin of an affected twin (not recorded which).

CDR3: CASSLIQGKNTEAFF. The chain is built from TRBV18 and TRBJ1-1; TCRdb calls TRBD1, which cannot be checked without DNA. CDR1 and CDR2 from the germline V gene are KGHSH and LQKENI. The CDR3 runs to 15 residues.